The T cell receptor (beta chain) described here comes from a study of T cells after yellow fever vaccination. About the study: SMART-Seq v4 Ultra Low Input prepared libraries from low-cell fractions.

The sample holds a few counts of this clonotype. Its antigen remains unknown. Findings of the study overall: Clonotypes shared by both compartments, CD4 and CD8, made up a small share.

Template switching with 5'RACE generated the TCR cDNA and added a universal primer site and UMIs. One entry per CDR3 protein results from TCRdb running MiXCR on the 5' RACE reads. The data contain a few hundred thousand distinct CDR3 sequences, roughly 8.3% of them singletons. The origin of this receptor is a young man who received the YFV17D yellow fever vaccine. This specimen was PBMCs, taken approximately 40 days after the first yellow fever vaccination.

CDR3 residues: CAWRTGFGEQYF. CDR3 coding DNA: TGTGCCTGGAGAACAGGGTTCGGCGAGCAGTACTTC. This chain connects TRBV30 to TRBJ2-7; possibly TRBD1 for D (6 bases). V was shortened by 3 bases and J by 6 bases, with 12 bases between the two germline ends. The CDR3 loop spans 12 amino acids. Germline loops: CDR1 GTSNPN, CDR2 SVGIG (reference sequence).